One and the same sample provided the 27 T cell receptor beta chains below, sequenced in a study of blood T cell repertoires in COVID-19 (dated by TCRdb to 2019 to 2021). Receptor libraries were prepared by the immunoSEQ multiplex PCR assay. Imported from immuneACCESS, the table was reduced by TCRdb to in-frame sequences with V and J called. These copies leave out some clones; in studies compared against another copy, an unresolved V gene accounts for under half, and the cause of the remainder is not known. Recorded for this sample are 150,000 to 250,000 clones; around four fifths of them occurred a single time. The top ten hold roughly 10% of the sample. The specimen was PBMCs or T cells enriched from blood (not recorded which). These receptors came from a man between 35 and 55 years old who had recovered from COVID-19.

The chain employs TRBV9 and TRBJ2-3; 7 positions match TRBD2. The CDR3 is made up of 15 amino acids. Germline CDR1 is SGDLS and CDR2 is YYNGEE. J lost 0 bases, V lost 0 bases, and 1 base had no gene match. The CDR3 DNA is TGTGCCAGCAGCGTAGTAGCGGGTAGCACAGATACGCAGTATTTT. It is translated as CASSVVAGSTDTQYF.

The rearrangement joins TRBV7-9 to TRBJ1-4; D not resolved. Trimming shortened V by 3 bases and J by 0 bases, and 5 bases separated the two germline ends. Germline assignment: CDR1 SEHNR and CDR2 FQNEAQ (reference sequence). The CDR3 length is 14 residues. CDR3 nucleotide sequence: TGTGCCAGCAGCTTGACAACAACTAATGAAAAACTGTTTTTT. This codes for CASSLTTTNEKLFF.

This chain joins TRBV6-5 and TRBJ2-7; D might be TRBD1 (5 bases). Germline V gene lookup returns CDR1 MNHEY and CDR2 SVGAGI. The V gene lost 0 bases and the J gene lost 2 bases, with 8 bases spanning the gap. This CDR3 region has 14 residues. The DNA for the CDR3 is TGTGCCAGCAGTTACTCCAGGGAACCCTACGAGCAGTACGTC. Protein sequence: CASSYSREPYEQYV.

The chain combines TRBV7-2 with TRBJ2-7; D is uncertain. V was shortened by 1 base and J by 2 bases, with 6 bases between the two germline ends. Germline V gene sequence: CDR1 SGHTA, CDR2 FQGNSA. CDR3 size: 13 residues. In DNA, the CDR3 is TGTGCCAGCAGCTTAGGGTGGCCCTACGAGCAGTACGTC. Translation: CASSLGWPYEQYV.

V gene TRBV28 combines with J gene TRBJ1-2; TRBD1 matches 7 bases. The CDR3 has 14 amino acids. The trim removed 7 bases at V and 3 bases at J, leaving 8 bases unmatched. Germline loops: CDR1 MDHEN, CDR2 SYDVKM. CDR3 DNA sequence: TGTGCCAGCAACCAACAGGGGAAGGACTATGGCTACACCTTC. It codes for CASNQQGKDYGYTF.

The V gene is TRBV5-4, the J gene TRBJ2-1; 11 nucleotides agree with TRBD2. CDR3 size: 15 residues. Looked up from germline, CDR1 is SGHNT and CDR2 is YYREEE (reference sequence). The junction had 4 bases not matched to a gene; V was cut back by 4 bases and J by 4 bases. CDR3 amino acids: CASSPTSGIYNEQFF. For the CDR3, the DNA is TGTGCCAGCAGCCCGACTAGCGGGATATACAATGAGCAGTTCTTC. The variable domain in full, with the rest retrieved from reference TRBV5-4 and TRBJ2-1, is ETGVTQSPTHLIKTRGQQVTLRCSSQSGHNTVSWYQQALGQGPQFIFQYYREEENGRGNFPPRFSGLQFPNYSSELNVNALELDDSALYLCASSPTSGIYNEQFFGPGTRLTVL.

The chain couples TRBV2 to TRBJ2-1, with TRBD1 matching 9 bases. This CDR3 has 14 amino acids. Per the germline V gene, CDR1 is SNHLY and CDR2 is FYNNEI. V was clipped by 8 bases and J by 6 bases; unmatched bases: 8. The CDR3 coding sequence is TGTGCCAGCGGGGGACAGGGTGGCTCCAATGAGCAGTTCTTC. Amino acid sequence: CASGGQGGSNEQFF.

The chain is built from TRBV9 and TRBJ1-1; 9 nucleotides agree with TRBD1. Trimming cost V 4 bases and J 2 bases; bases outside gene matches: 6. In germline, CDR1 is SGDLS, CDR2 YYNGEE. This CDR3 region has 15 residues. This chain's CDR3 is CASSFQTGGNTEAFF. The CDR3, as DNA: TGTGCCAGCAGCTTCCAGACAGGGGGAAACACTGAAGCTTTCTTT. Based on the CDR3 plus reference TRBV9 and TRBJ1-1, the full variable domain is DSGVTQTPKHLITATGQRVTLRCSPRSGDLSVYWYQQSLDQGLQFLIQYYNGEERAKGNILERFSAQQFPDLHSELNLSSLELGDSALYFCASSFQTGGNTEAFFGQGTRLTVV.

Remarks on this clone: Other DNA variants within this sample encode the same CDR3. The chain has TRBV7-2 and TRBJ2-1; D is possibly TRBD2 (5 bases). This CDR3 contains 14 residues. Deletions cut 3 bases from V and 4 bases from J, with 10 bases between. The germline V gene encodes CDR1 SGHTA and CDR2 FQGNSA. The CDR3 protein is CASSLLAGYNEQFF. CDR3 DNA sequence: TGTGCCAGCAGCTTGCTAGCCGGGTACAATGAGCAGTTCTTC.

The V call is TRBV4-2, the J call TRBJ1-3; D not certain. V shed 0 bases and J shed 2 bases, with 11 bases lying between them. The CDR3 spans 16 residues. Germline CDR1 LGHNA, CDR2 YNFKEQ. The CDR3 sequence: CASSQESPRTGNTIYF. CDR3 DNA: TGTGCCAGCAGCCAAGAAAGCCCGCGCACTGGAAACACCATATATTTT.

The chain links TRBV5-1 to TRBJ2-5, with 8 bases aligning to TRBD1. Trimming took 0 bases from V and 9 from J; bases not matched to a gene: 7. Per germline, CDR1 SGHRS and CDR2 YFSETQ. The CDR3 extends over 14 amino acids. CDR3 in amino acids: CASSLADREESQYF. The CDR3 DNA reads as TGCGCCAGCAGCTTGGCGGACAGGGAGGAGTCCCAGTACTTC.

The chain has TRBV7-7 and TRBJ2-2; D might be TRBD1 (6 bases). V gave up 3 bases and J gave up 4 bases, with 9 bases separating them. Germline-derived CDR1 and CDR2 are SSHAT and FNYEAQ (reference sequence). CDR3 size: 14 residues. The CDR3 DNA reads TGTGCCAGCAGCTTGTTCAGGGGCACCGGGGAGCTGTTTTTT. This gives the protein CASSLFRGTGELFF.

The rearrangement joins TRBV3-1 (or the pseudogene TRBV3-2) to TRBJ2-7; 8 bases align to TRBD2. Losses at the gene ends were 2 bases for V and 0 bases for J; bases not matched to a gene: 3. The CDR3 spans 15 residues. Per germline, CDR1 LGHDT and CDR2 YNNKEL (reference sequence). CDR3 sequence: CASSQSGGRSYEQYF. CDR3 DNA sequence: TGTGCCAGCAGCCAAAGCGGGGGTCGCTCCTACGAGCAGTACTTC.

This chain links TRBV21-1 with TRBJ2-1; TRBD2, the table's D call, was not compared with the DNA. TRBV21-1 is a pseudogene locus. This CDR3 region has 13 residues. Written as DNA, the CDR3 is TGTGCCGTCAGGACTAGCGACTACAATGAGCAGTTCTTC. This encodes CAVRTSDYNEQFF.

The rearrangement uses TRBV30 and TRBJ1-1; the match to TRBD1 covers 7 bases. Germline lookup yields CDR1 GTSNPN and CDR2 SVGIG (reference sequence). The ends lost 6 bases at V and 5 bases at J; junction bases unmatched: 9. The CDR3 has 13 residues. The CDR3: CACDRVDRTEAFF. In DNA, the CDR3 is TGTGCCTGCGACAGGGTAGATCGGACTGAAGCTTTCTTT.

In this sample, this clone turned up once. This chain uses TRBV29-1 with TRBJ1-1; D remains unclear. The CDR3 is made up of 14 amino acids. Germline CDR1 is SQVTM and CDR2 is ANQGSEA. The V end was cut by 4 bases, the J end by 6 bases, with 18 bases between. The CDR3 DNA sequence: TGCAGCGTTGGTCCGAGGAGCGCGGTCGCTGAAGCTTTCTTT. Translated, it gives CSVGPRSAVAEAFF.

The chain employs TRBV7-8 and TRBJ2-7; 9 bases align to TRBD1. This CDR3 is built from 14 residues. With V trimmed by 6 bases and J by 7 bases, 10 bases remained unmatched. Germline V gene data show CDR1 as SGHVS and CDR2 as FQNEAQ. For the CDR3, the DNA is TGTGCCAGCAGTCTGTGGACAGGGGAGTCTGAGCAGTACTTC. It encodes CASSLWTGESEQYF.

The chain recombines TRBV7-2 with TRBJ2-3; a possible D gene is TRBD1 (5 bases). CDR1 and CDR2 (germline): SGHTA, FQGNSA. Trimming shortened V by 5 bases and J by 5 bases, and 17 bases separated the two germline ends. The CDR3 length is 15 residues. CDR3 residues: CASSRVVGVGDTQYF. The CDR3 coding sequence is TGTGCCAGCAGCCGTGTAGTAGGGGTGGGAGATACGCAGTATTTT. The full variable domain, with the rest looked up from reference TRBV7-2 and TRBJ2-3, is GAGVSQSPSNKVTEKGKDVELRCDPISGHTALYWYRQSLGQGLEFLIYFQGNSAPDKSGLPSDRFSAERTGGSVSTLTIQRTQQEDSAVYLCASSRVVGVGDTQYFGPGTRLTVL.

The chain links TRBV28 to TRBJ2-1; tentatively, D is TRBD1 (5 bases). This CDR3 is 17 amino acids long. The germline V gene encodes CDR1 MDHEN and CDR2 SYDVKM. V lost 7 bases, J lost 4 bases, and 23 bases lay in between. This CDR3 reads CASTPLGAGIGYNEQFF. The DNA of the CDR3 is TGTGCCAGCACTCCCCTAGGGGCAGGGATTGGGTACAATGAGCAGTTCTTC.

V and J are TRBV4-1 and TRBJ2-7; D gene unclear. Deletions cut 0 bases from V and 0 bases from J, with 3 bases between. The CDR3 consists of 13 residues. Germline V gene lookup returns CDR1 MGHRA and CDR2 YSYEKL. The CDR3 protein is CASSQDNSYEQYF. CDR3 sequence (DNA): TGCGCCAGCAGCCAAGATAACTCCTACGAGCAGTACTTC.

This clone turned up a few times. The chain combines TRBV27 with TRBJ1-2; no clear D. The germline V gene has CDR1 MNHEY and CDR2 SMNVEV (reference sequence). The V end lost 3 bases, the J end lost 6 bases, and 14 bases lay between the germline ends. This CDR3 contains 14 residues. The CDR3 nucleotides read TGTGCCAGCAGTTTTATCAGAGGGCGCGATGGCTACACCTTC. It encodes CASSFIRGRDGYTF.

This rearrangement joins TRBV7-9 to TRBJ2-1; TRBD2 might be the D (5 bases). Germline assignment: CDR1 SEHNR and CDR2 FQNEAQ (reference sequence). The ends were cut back, 5 bases at V and 5 bases at J, with 19 bases in the middle. This CDR3 spans 16 amino acids. The chain's CDR3 is CASSPLRGELNNEQFF. CDR3 bases: TGTGCCAGCAGCCCTTTACGTGGGGAGTTGAACAATGAGCAGTTCTTC.

The rearrangement joins TRBV7-4 to TRBJ2-1, with 10 bases identical to TRBD2. The ends lost 5 bases at V and 0 bases at J; junction bases unmatched: 7. The CDR3 has 17 residues. From germline, CDR1 is SGHVT and CDR2 SQSDAQ. The CDR3 here is CASSKGASGSSYNEQFF. CDR3 nucleotide sequence: TGTGCCAGCAGCAAAGGGGCTAGCGGGAGCTCCTACAATGAGCAGTTCTTC.

This chain connects TRBV5-4 to TRBJ2-5; 8 bases agree with TRBD2. The CDR3 extends over 13 amino acids. Germline CDR1 and CDR2: SGHNT and YYREEE (reference sequence). V shed 4 bases, J shed 5 bases, and the junction held 4 bases outside the gene matches. The CDR3 DNA is TGTGCCAGCAGCGGGAAGCGGGAGGAGACCCAGTACTTC. As protein: CASSGKREETQYF.

This chain joins TRBV7-9 and TRBJ1-1; 7 bases map to TRBD1. V lost 4 bases and J lost 2; bases outside the gene matches: 7. The CDR3 runs 15 residues. Germline CDR1 reads SEHNR; CDR2 reads FQNEAQ (reference sequence). The DNA of the CDR3 is TGTGCCAGCAGCTCACGCCAGGGGGTAAACACTGAAGCTTTCTTT. Translation: CASSSRQGVNTEAFF.

This clone was found a few times. The chain uses TRBV30 and TRBJ1-2, with TRBD1 identical over 7 bases. The length of the CDR3 is 13 residues. Germline CDR1 GTSNPN, CDR2 SVGIG (reference sequence). The V segment lost 2 bases and the J segment 6 bases; nucleotides outside the gene matches: 6. The CDR3 protein is CAWSRTGADGYTF. The CDR3 DNA reads as TGTGCCTGGAGTCGTACAGGGGCAGATGGCTACACCTTC.

This chain connects TRBV7-2 to TRBJ1-6; the D is unclear. This CDR3 region has 16 residues. V was trimmed by 5 bases and J by 0 bases, leaving 11 bases between them. CDR1 is SGHTA, CDR2 FQGNSA, per germline. CDR3 protein: CASSPIESSYNSPLHF. The CDR3 nucleotides are TGTGCCAGCAGCCCTATAGAGAGCTCCTATAATTCACCCCTCCACTTT.